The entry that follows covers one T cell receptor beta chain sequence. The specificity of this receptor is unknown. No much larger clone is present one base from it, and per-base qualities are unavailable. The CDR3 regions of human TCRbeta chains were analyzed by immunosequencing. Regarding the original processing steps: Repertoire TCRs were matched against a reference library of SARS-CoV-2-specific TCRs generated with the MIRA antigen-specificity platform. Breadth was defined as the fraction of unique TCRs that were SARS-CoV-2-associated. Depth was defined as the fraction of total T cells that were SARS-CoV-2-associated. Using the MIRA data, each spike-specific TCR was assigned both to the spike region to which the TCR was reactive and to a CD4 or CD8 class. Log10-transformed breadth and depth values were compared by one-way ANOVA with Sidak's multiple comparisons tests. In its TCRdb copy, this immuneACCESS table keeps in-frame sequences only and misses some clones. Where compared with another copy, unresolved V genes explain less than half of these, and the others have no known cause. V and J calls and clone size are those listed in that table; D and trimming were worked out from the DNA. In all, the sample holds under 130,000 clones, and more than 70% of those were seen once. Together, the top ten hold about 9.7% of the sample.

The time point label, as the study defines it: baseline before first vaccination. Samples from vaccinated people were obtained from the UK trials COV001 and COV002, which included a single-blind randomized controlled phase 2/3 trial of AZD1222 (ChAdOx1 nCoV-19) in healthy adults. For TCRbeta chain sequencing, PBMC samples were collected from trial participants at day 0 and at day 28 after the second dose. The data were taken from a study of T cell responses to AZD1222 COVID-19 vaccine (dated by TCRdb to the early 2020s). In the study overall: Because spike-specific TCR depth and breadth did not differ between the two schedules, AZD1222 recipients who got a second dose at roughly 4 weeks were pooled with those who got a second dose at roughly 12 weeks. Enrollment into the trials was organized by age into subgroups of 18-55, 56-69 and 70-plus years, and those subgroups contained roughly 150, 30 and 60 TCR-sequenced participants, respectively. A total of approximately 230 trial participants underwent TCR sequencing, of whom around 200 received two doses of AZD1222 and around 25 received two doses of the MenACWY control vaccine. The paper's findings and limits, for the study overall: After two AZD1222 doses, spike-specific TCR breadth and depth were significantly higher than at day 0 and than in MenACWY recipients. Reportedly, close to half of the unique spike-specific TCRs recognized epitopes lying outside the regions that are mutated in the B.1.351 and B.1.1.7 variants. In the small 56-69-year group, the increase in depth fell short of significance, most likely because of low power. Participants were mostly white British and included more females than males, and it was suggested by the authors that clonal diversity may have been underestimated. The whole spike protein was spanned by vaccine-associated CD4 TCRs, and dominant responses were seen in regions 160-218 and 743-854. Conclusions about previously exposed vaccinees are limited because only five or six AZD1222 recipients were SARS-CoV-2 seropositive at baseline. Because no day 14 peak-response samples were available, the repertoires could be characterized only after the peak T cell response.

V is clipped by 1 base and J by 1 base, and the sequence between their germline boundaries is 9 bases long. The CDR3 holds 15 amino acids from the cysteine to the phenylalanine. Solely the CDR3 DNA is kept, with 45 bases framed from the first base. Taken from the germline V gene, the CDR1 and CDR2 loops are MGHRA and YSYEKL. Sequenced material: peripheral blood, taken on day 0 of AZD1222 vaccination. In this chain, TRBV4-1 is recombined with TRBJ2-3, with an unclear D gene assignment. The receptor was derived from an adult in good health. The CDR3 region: CASSQGPLRTDTQYF. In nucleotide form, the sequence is TGCGCCAGCAGCCAAGGACCCCTCCGCACAGATACGCAGTATTTT.